Below are 11 T cell receptor beta chains sequenced from a single sample in a study of T-cell memory formation after mild COVID-19. TCRdb reanalysed the 5' RACE reads using MiXCR and keeps one entry per CDR3 protein. The sample lists 110,000 to 150,000 distinct CDR3 sequences, 20% to 25% occurring once. Sequencing was done on a sample of PBMCs or a T cell subset sorted from them (not recorded which). All receptors come from an adult woman who had mild COVID-19 (a few samples of this study predate the infection). Cell type and time point are not known.

This clonotype was seen a single time. The chain is built from TRBV24-1 and TRBJ2-1, with a possible D match to TRBD2 (5 bases). In germline, CDR1 is KGHDR, CDR2 SFDVKD. The CDR3 is 16 amino acids. V gave up 7 bases and J gave up 0 bases, with 15 bases separating them. The CDR3, as DNA: TGTGCCACCAGGGGCGGAGAGGGTAGCTCCTACAATGAGCAGTTCTTC. Translation gives CATRGGEGSSYNEQFF.

The chain is built from TRBV7-9 and TRBJ2-5; D unresolved. Germline V lookup: CDR1 SEHNR, CDR2 FQNEAQ (reference sequence). The CDR3 runs to 12 residues. With 5 bases removed from V and 5 bases from J, the gap between germline ends came to 9 bases. In DNA, the CDR3 is TGTGCCAGCAGCCAAACGGGTGAGACCCAGTACTTC. It is translated as CASSQTGETQYF. The full variable domain, completed using reference TRBV7-9 and TRBJ2-5, is DTGVSQNPRHKITKRGQNVTFRCDPISEHNRLYWYRQTLGQGPEFLTYFQNEAQLEKSRLLSDRFSAERPKGSFSTLEIQRTEQGDSAMYLCASSQTGETQYFGPGTRLLVL.

This clonotype was counted between two and nine times. The chain uses TRBV3-1 and TRBJ2-7, with D possibly matching TRBD2 (5 bases). Germline CDR1 and CDR2: LGHDT and YNNKEL (reference sequence). Trimming took off 0 bases at V and 4 bases at J, with 13 bases between the two ends. The CDR3 has 15 amino acids. CDR3 region: CASSQDQGLAYEQYF. CDR3 DNA sequence: TGTGCCAGCAGCCAAGATCAAGGGCTAGCTTACGAGCAGTACTTC.

A few counts support this clonotype. The rearrangement uses TRBV9 and TRBJ1-1; D is unclear. Trimming pared 0 bases from V and 1 base from J, leaving 7 bases between. The CDR3 totals 14 residues. The germline CDR1 and CDR2 sequences are SGDLS and YYNGEE. CDR3 nucleotides: TGTGCCAGCAGCGTAGTACCCGGGAACACTGAAGCTTTCTTT. It encodes CASSVVPGNTEAFF.

The chain has TRBV5-1 and TRBJ2-7; maybe TRBD1 (6 bases). The length of the CDR3 is 17 residues. V was pared by 5 bases and J by 3 bases, with 24 bases between. Germline CDR1 and CDR2: SGHRS and YFSETQ. This CDR3 reads CASRGTDGGRGLYEQYF. The CDR3 bases are TGCGCCAGCAGGGGAACAGATGGGGGCCGCGGCCTCTACGAGCAGTACTTC.

This rearrangement joins TRBV10-3 to TRBJ2-1; D may match TRBD1 or TRBD2 (5 bases each). Germline CDR1 and CDR2: ENHRY and SYGVKD. The V end lost 10 bases, the J end lost 13 bases, and 20 bases lay between the germline ends. CDR3 length equals 12 residues. The CDR3 sequence is CASSGTTPLQFF. In DNA, the CDR3 is TGTGCCAGCTCCGGGACCACGCCTCTCCAGTTCTTC.

This chain connects TRBV7-8 to TRBJ1-5, with D unresolved. The CDR3 is made up of 17 amino acids. Germline V CDR1 and CDR2: SGHVS, FQNEAQ. V was clipped by 1 base and J by 6 bases, with 19 bases between them. The CDR3 region is CASSLGVIWDPGQPQHF. The CDR3 region has the DNA TGTGCCAGCAGCTTAGGGGTGATCTGGGATCCAGGTCAGCCCCAGCATTTT.

This chain links TRBV6-5 with TRBJ2-7; D may match TRBD1 or TRBD2 (5 bases each). V shed 2 bases and J shed 0 bases, with 11 bases lying between them. Germline V gene sequence: CDR1 MNHEY, CDR2 SVGAGI. The CDR3 runs 15 residues. The CDR3 is CASSYGGASSYEQYF. As DNA, the CDR3 is TGTGCCAGCAGTTACGGGGGAGCAAGCTCCTACGAGCAGTACTTC.

V and J are TRBV29-1 and TRBJ2-1; 12 bases match TRBD2. Germline assignment: CDR1 SQVTM and CDR2 ANQGSEA. This CDR3 has 13 residues. The V and J ends lost 7 bases and 8 bases, in that order; junction bases with no gene match: 6. CDR3 loop: CSGPTSGSHEQFF. The CDR3 nucleotides read TGCAGCGGCCCGACTAGCGGGAGTCATGAGCAGTTCTTC.

This clonotype came up a few times. The chain couples TRBV29-1 to TRBJ1-2, with 9 positions matching TRBD1. The CDR3 runs 16 residues. Losses at the gene ends were 0 bases for V and 4 bases for J; bases not matched to a gene: 9. Germline CDR1 and CDR2: SQVTM and ANQGSEA. The CDR3 here is CSVEDLPLTGGYGYTF. CDR3 nucleotide sequence: TGCAGCGTTGAAGATCTTCCGCTGACAGGGGGCTATGGCTACACCTTC.

The chain carries TRBV9 and TRBJ2-3, with 8 nucleotides matching TRBD2. V shed 3 bases and J 0 bases; nucleotides not matched to a gene: 12. The length of the CDR3 is 18 residues. CDR1 and CDR2 from the germline V gene are SGDLS and YYNGEE. The CDR3 DNA follows: TGTGCCAGCAGCGGATTAGCGGGGCCCTTTACTAGCACAGATACGCAGTATTTT. Protein product: CASSGLAGPFTSTDTQYF.